A selection of T cell receptor beta chains follows, all from one sample in a study of early T cells in non-severe SARS-CoV-2 infection. TCRdb reprocessed the 5' RACE reads via MiXCR and lists one record per CDR3 protein. Of tens of thousands of distinct CDR3 sequences in the sample, about 2.9% were seen once. The sequencing sample was made of whole blood. These receptors were taken from an adult who was a healthcare worker with PCR-confirmed SARS-CoV-2 infection or an uninfected control (not recorded which). CDR3s include the opening cysteine and the closing phenylalanine or tryptophan. The D gene is left open where the match is weak. A row's size may be missing; if present it is once, few, many or a size class.

TRBD1 TRBJ2-6 many TRBV2 TGTGCCAGCAGTCCCGGGACAGGGGTGGCTGGGGCCAACGTCCTGACTTTC CASSPGTGVAGANVLTF
NA TRBJ1-2 many TRBV19 TGTGCCAGTAGTTTGCAGGTTGGCGGTGGCTACACCTTC CASSLQVGGGYTF
TRBD1 TRBJ2-3 many TRBV5-1 TGCGCCAGCAGCCCCGACAGGGGGGGGACAGATACGCAGTATTTT CASSPDRGGTDTQYF
NA TRBJ1-1 medium-sized TRBV9 TGTGCCAGCAGCGTAGTGCCGGAGAACACTGAAGCTTTCTTT CASSVVPENTEAFF
NA TRBJ2-3 many TRBV6-1 TGTGCCAGCAGGAGACGGGATTCTACAGATACGCAGTATTTT CASRRRDSTDTQYF
TRBD1 TRBJ1-5 medium-sized TRBV6-1 TGTGCCAGCACCCCGGGACAGGTTGCGCAGCCCCAGCATTTT CASTPGQVAQPQHF
NA TRBJ1-1 many TRBV7-2 TGTGCCAGCAGCTTACTCTGGGGGCGCGTCGCTGAAGCTTTCTTT CASSLLWGRVAEAFF
NA TRBJ1-2 many TRBV4-2 TGTGCCAGCAGCCAAAAGCCGGGACCGACAGTCTATGGCTACACCTTC CASSQKPGPTVYGYTF
NA TRBJ1-5 many TRBV27 TGTGCCAGCAGTCCCCAGAGAACAACAAATCAGCCCCAGCATTTT CASSPQRTTNQPQHF
NA TRBJ1-5 many TRBV20-1 TGCAGTGCTAGGGCCGGACAGTCGGGCAATCAGCCCCAGCATTTT CSARAGQSGNQPQHF
TRBD2 TRBJ2-3 many TRBV11-3 TGTGCCAGCAGCGCTAGCGGGGGAGGTTACACAGATACGCAGTATTTT CASSASGGGYTDTQYF
TRBD1 TRBJ2-4 many TRBV6-1 TGTGCCAGCAGTGGGACAGGGGGCTCTCTAGCCAAAAACATTCAGTACTTC CASSGTGGSLAKNIQYF
NA TRBJ1-2 many TRBV7-2 TGTGCCAGCAGCTTAGCCTCCCTCTTTGGTGGCTACACCTTC CASSLASLFGGYTF
TRBD1 TRBJ1-1 many TRBV18 TGTGCCAGCTCACCACCTATTGCAGGGGGACAGCCGAAAGCGGGCACTGAAGCTTTCTTT CASSPPIAGGQPKAGTEAFF
TRBD1 TRBJ2-5 many TRBV7-3 TGTGCCAGCAGCCTGGGACAGCAAGAGACCCAGTACTTC CASSLGQQETQYF
NA TRBJ1-1 NA TRBV11-2 TGTGCCAGCAGCTCCATTGACCATAGGGTAGCTTTCTTT CASSSIDHRVAFF
TRBD1 TRBJ1-1 many TRBV7-8 TGTGCCAGCAGCTTAGGACAGGGGGAGAACACTGAAGCTTTCTTT CASSLGQGENTEAFF
NA TRBJ1-1 many TRBV10-3 TGTGCCATCAGTGAGAGGGGGACTGAAGCTTTCTTT CAISERGTEAFF
NA TRBJ1-1 many TRBV7-3 TGTGCCAGCAGCTCGACAGGAGAGAACACTGAAGCTTTCTTT CASSSTGENTEAFF
NA TRBJ2-1 many TRBV5-1 TGCGCCAGCAGCCACCGACAGGACAATGAGCAGTTCTTC CASSHRQDNEQFF
NA TRBJ2-3 many TRBV20-1 TGCAGTGTCGGGCGGGCAGGATTAGTATATACGCAGTATTTT CSVGRAGLVYTQYF
TRBD2 TRBJ2-3 many TRBV20-1 TGCAGTGCTACCCACCCGGCTAGCGGGGGGGGAGATACGCAGTATTTT CSATHPASGGGDTQYF
NA TRBJ1-2 medium-sized TRBV10-1 TGCGCCAGCAGTGAGAGACAGGACTATGGCTACACCTTC CASSERQDYGYTF
NA TRBJ1-2 many TRBV7-9 TGTGCCAGCAGCTTAGAAGGAGGAACCTATGGCTACACCTTC CASSLEGGTYGYTF
TRBD1 TRBJ2-1 many TRBV24-1 TGTGCCACCGGGGGACAGGGAGTAAATGAGCAGTTCTTC CATGGQGVNEQFF
NA TRBJ2-3 medium-sized TRBV12-3/TRBV12-4 TGTGCCAGCAGTTACAGTGTCACAGATACGCAGTATTTT CASSYSVTDTQYF
TRBD1 TRBJ2-1 many TRBV18 TGTGCCAGCTCACCACCGGGACAGGGTATCCATGAGCAGTTCTTC CASSPPGQGIHEQFF
NA TRBJ1-2 many TRBV9 TGTGCCAGCAGCGTAGAGGCCGTACCCTATGGCTACACCTTC CASSVEAVPYGYTF
NA TRBJ1-1 many TRBV27 TGTGCCAGCAGTTTGGGCGCGGGGGTGGGGACTGAAGCTTTCTTT CASSLGAGVGTEAFF
NA TRBJ2-5 many TRBV21-1 TGTGCCAGCAGCAGCCGGGACAGAAGAGAGACCCAGTACTTC CASSSRDRRETQYF
NA TRBJ2-2 many TRBV11-2 TGTGCCAGCAGACCCATCGTCCCGGGACCCCAAAGCGTCGGGGAGCTGTTTTTT CASRPIVPGPQSVGELFF
NA TRBJ2-1 many TRBV9 TGTGCCAGCAGCGTACAGACCTACAATGAGCAGTTCTTC CASSVQTYNEQFF
NA TRBJ2-1 many TRBV24-1 TGTGCCACCCAAAAGGACAACTACTACAATGAGCAGTTCTTC CATQKDNYYNEQFF
NA TRBJ2-1 many TRBV20-1 TGCAGTGCTAACTACAATGAGCAGTTCTTC CSANYNEQFF
NA TRBJ1-1 many TRBV10-3 TGTGCCATCAGTCAAAGCACTGAAGCTTTCTTT CAISQSTEAFF
NA TRBJ2-5 many TRBV9 TGTGCCAGCAGCGCGGAGGGCAGCCCAGCGGAGACCCAGTACTTC CASSAEGSPAETQYF
NA TRBJ1-4 many TRBV11-2 TGTGCCAGCAGCTCGATTCGACAGGTTAATGAAAAACTGTTTTTT CASSSIRQVNEKLFF
NA TRBJ1-5 many TRBV19 TGTGCCAGTAGTTCCAGGAAAAATCAGCCCCAGCATTTT CASSSRKNQPQHF
NA TRBJ1-5 many TRBV30 TGTGCCTGGAGTGTACGGCAGGGCAATCAGCCCCAGCATTTT CAWSVRQGNQPQHF
NA TRBJ2-5 many TRBV4-1 TGCGCCAGCAGCCTCCACCCGTCGCGAAACCAAGAGACCCAGTACTTC CASSLHPSRNQETQYF
TRBD2 TRBJ2-1 many TRBV19 TGTGCCAGTACCCCCTGGGGCGGGGGGGCCAATGAGCAGTTCTTC CASTPWGGGANEQFF
TRBD1 TRBJ2-5 many TRBV4-1 TGCGCCAGCAGCCGCGGGACAGGGGTACAAGAGACCCAGTACTTC CASSRGTGVQETQYF
TRBD1 TRBJ1-5 many TRBV2 TGTGCCAGCAGTGAACAGGGGGGTATGGGCAATCAGCCCCAGCATTTT CASSEQGGMGNQPQHF
NA TRBJ1-6 medium-sized TRBV6-6 TGTGCCAGCAGCGAGTTTGTAGGTTCACCCCTCCACTTT CASSEFVGSPLHF
NA TRBJ2-2 many TRBV1 TGCACCAGCAGCCAACCCACGGCGGGGGCGAACACCGGGGAGCTGTTTTTT CTSSQPTAGANTGELFF
NA TRBJ2-2 many TRBV11-2 TGTGCCAGCAGCCACACCGGGGAGCTGTTTTTT CASSHTGELFF
TRBD2 TRBJ2-1 many TRBV6-1 TGTGCCACCAGGTTCGACGGCGGGGGAAAAGATGAGCAGTTCTTC CATRFDGGGKDEQFF
TRBD1 TRBJ2-3 many TRBV2 TGTGCCAGCAGTGACAGGGGGCTTTTAACAGATACGCAGTATTTT CASSDRGLLTDTQYF
NA TRBJ2-1 many TRBV18 TGTGCCAGCTCACCAGGGAATAGCGGTGAGCAGTTCTTC CASSPGNSGEQFF
NA TRBJ2-3 many TRBV20-1 TGCAGTGCCAAGACAGACCCCACAGATACGCAGTATTTT CSAKTDPTDTQYF
NA TRBJ1-2 many TRBV3-1 TGTGCCAGCAGCCAAGATCCGTACAGGGCGGGCGGCTACACCTTC CASSQDPYRAGGYTF
TRBD1 TRBJ2-5 many TRBV27 TGTGCCAGCAGCTCCGGACAGGGGGCCAGTCAAGAGACCCAGTACTTC CASSSGQGASQETQYF
NA TRBJ1-2 few TRBV28 TGTGCCAGCAGTTTAGTGGGGCACTATGGCTACACCTTC CASSLVGHYGYTF
NA TRBJ2-5 few TRBV5-1 TGCGCCAGCAGCTTGATGGGCCTAGAAAAAGAGACCCAGTACTTC CASSLMGLEKETQYF
TRBD1 TRBJ2-6 many TRBV23-1 TGCGCCAGCAGTCACGGACAGGGGCGTCCTTACTCTGGGGCCAACGTCCTGACTTTC CASSHGQGRPYSGANVLTF
TRBD1 TRBJ2-5 many TRBV6-1 TGTGCCAGCAGTAGGTCGACAGGGAATCAAGAGACCCAGTACTTC CASSRSTGNQETQYF
NA TRBJ1-1 NA TRBV30 TGTGCCTGGTTACATACGAACACTGAAGCTTTCTTT CAWLHTNTEAFF
NA TRBJ2-3 many TRBV19 TGTGCCAGTACCGTGGACAGCGCTAGCACAGATACGCAGTATTTT CASTVDSASTDTQYF
NA TRBJ2-1 many TRBV10-2 TGCGCCAGCAGTGAAGCGCGGGGGCATTACAATGAGCAGTTCTTC CASSEARGHYNEQFF
NA TRBJ1-2 many TRBV12-3/TRBV12-4 TGTGCCAGCAGCCAGTCCCTCGTTGGTGGAAAGGCTGGCTACACCTTC CASSQSLVGGKAGYTF